This T cell receptor beta chain stems from a study of PD-L1 blockade in urothelial cancer. Turning to the study itself: Samples of blood were analyzed 3 weeks (second dose) and 6 weeks after treatment start. Blood-derived samples held a median approximately 140,000 T cells.

Only one count was recorded for this clone. V lost 7 bases, J lost 3 bases, and 13 bases lay in between. CDR3 length equals 13 residues. Germline V CDR1 and CDR2: MDHEN, SYDVKM. The time point here: peripheral blood 6 weeks after treatment start. Every PCR was spiked with synthetic TCR analog templates. Data came from immunoSEQ multiplex PCR; TCRdb stores just in-frame clones and leaves some out. The sample yields some 75,000 clones, roughly 90% seen once. The receptor was derived from a woman of 80 years or more with urothelial cancer. This material consisted of PBMCs, taken around atezolizumab (anti-PD-L1) treatment. This chain uses TRBV28 with TRBJ2-7, with D perhaps matching TRBD2 (6 bases). The CDR3 nucleotides read TGTGCCAGCAACCAGGGAGGAATCTACGAGCAGTACTTC. Protein: CASNQGGIYEQYF.